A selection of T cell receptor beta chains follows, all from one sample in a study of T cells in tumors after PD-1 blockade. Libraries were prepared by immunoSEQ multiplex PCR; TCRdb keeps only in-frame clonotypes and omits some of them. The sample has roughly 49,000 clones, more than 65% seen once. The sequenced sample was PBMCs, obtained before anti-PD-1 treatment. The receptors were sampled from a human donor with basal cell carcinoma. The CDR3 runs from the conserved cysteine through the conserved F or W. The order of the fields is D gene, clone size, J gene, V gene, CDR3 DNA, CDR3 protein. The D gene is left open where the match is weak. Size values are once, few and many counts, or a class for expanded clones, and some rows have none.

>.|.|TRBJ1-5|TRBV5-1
TGCGCCAGCAGCTTAGGGGGGGCCGATCAGCCCCAGCATTTT
CASSLGGADQPQHF
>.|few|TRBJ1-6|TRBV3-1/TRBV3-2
TGTGCCAGCAGCCAAGGGCAGGGCCGGTCACCCCTCCACTTT
CASSQGQGRSPLHF
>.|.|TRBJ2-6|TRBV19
TGTGCCAGTAGTGCCCTACAGGGCTCTGGGGCCAACGTCCTGACTTTC
CASSALQGSGANVLTF
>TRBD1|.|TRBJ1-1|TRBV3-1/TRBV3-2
TGTGCCAGCAGTCAACGACAGGGCATGAACACTGAAGCTTTCTTT
CASSQRQGMNTEAFF
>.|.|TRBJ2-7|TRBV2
TGTGCCAGCGTCCGTGGGGGCTACGAGCAGTACTTC
CASVRGGYEQYF
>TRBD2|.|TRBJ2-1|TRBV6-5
TGTGCCACCCGGGGGCCGACTAGCGGGGGAAATGAGCAGTTCTTC
CATRGPTSGGNEQFF
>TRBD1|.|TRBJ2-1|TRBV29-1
TGCAGCGTTATGGGACAGGCTTACAATGAGCAGTTCTTC
CSVMGQAYNEQFF
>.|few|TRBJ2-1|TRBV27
TGTGCCAGCAGTCCCTTTCTAAGGGGGGGAAAGAACAATGAGCAGTTCTTC
CASSPFLRGGKNNEQFF
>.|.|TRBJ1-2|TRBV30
TGTGCCTGGAGTCAGGGGACGGTCTATGGCTACACCTTC
CAWSQGTVYGYTF
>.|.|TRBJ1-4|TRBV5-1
TGCGCCAGCAGCCTCACGGGGGCAACTAATGAAAAACTGTTTTTT
CASSLTGATNEKLFF
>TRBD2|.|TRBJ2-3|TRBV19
TGTGCCAGCACGAAGCGGGGGGCCCACACAGATACGCAGTATTTT
CASTKRGAHTDTQYF
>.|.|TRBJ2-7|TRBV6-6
TGTGCCAGCAGTTACCAGGGAGGCTACGAGCAGTACTTC
CASSYQGGYEQYF
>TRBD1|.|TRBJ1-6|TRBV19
TGTGCCAGTAGTACCCCCGGACAGGGGTTGACACCCCTCCACTTT
CASSTPGQGLTPLHF
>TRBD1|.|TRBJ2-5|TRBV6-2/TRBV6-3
TGTGCCAGCAGTTACTCGGCTCGGGACAGGGATATGGAGACCCAGTACTTC
CASSYSARDRDMETQYF
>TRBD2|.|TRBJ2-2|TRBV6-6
TGTGCCAGCAGTTCCCCCCGAGGCGGGGGGGCCGGGGAGCTGTTTTTT
CASSSPRGGGAGELFF
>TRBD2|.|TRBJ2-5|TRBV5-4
TGTGCCAGCAACGATATCCTAGCGGGGGGGCCGTTGGAGACCCAGTACTTC
CASNDILAGGPLETQYF
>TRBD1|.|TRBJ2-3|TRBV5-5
TGTGCCAGCAGCTATGGACAGGGCACAGATACGCAGTATTTT
CASSYGQGTDTQYF
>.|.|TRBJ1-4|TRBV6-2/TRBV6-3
TGTGCCAGCAGCTTTCTCGACGGGGGAAGAGAAAAACTGTTTTTT
CASSFLDGGREKLFF
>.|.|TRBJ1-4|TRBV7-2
TGTGCCAGCAGCTTAATTACGGCAGAAGCTGAAAAACTGTTTTTT
CASSLITAEAEKLFF
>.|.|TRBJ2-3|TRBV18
TGTGCCAGCTTACGGTCAGAAACAGATACGCAGTATTTT
CASLRSETDTQYF
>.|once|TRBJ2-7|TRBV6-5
TGTGCCAGCGAGGCCAGTCCCTACGAGCAGTACTTC
CASEASPYEQYF
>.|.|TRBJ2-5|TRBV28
TGTGCCAGCAGTTTCGAGCCCGGGGTTTCGGGGGTGGAGACCCAGTACTTC
CASSFEPGVSGVETQYF
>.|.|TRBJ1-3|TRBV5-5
TGTGCCAGCAGCTCCCTAGACAGCTACCTGTCCTTCTCTGGAAACACCATATATTTT
CASSSLDSYLSFSGNTIYF
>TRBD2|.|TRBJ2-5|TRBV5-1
TGCGCCAGCAGCTCGGGACTAGCGGGGGGTGCAGAGACCCAGTACTTC
CASSSGLAGGAETQYF
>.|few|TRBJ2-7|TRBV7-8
TGTGCCAGCAGCTTAGTTGGGGACTACGAGCAGTACTTC
CASSLVGDYEQYF
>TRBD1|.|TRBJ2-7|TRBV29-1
TGCAGCGTCGGGACAGCCAATTCCTACGAGCAGTACTTC
CSVGTANSYEQYF
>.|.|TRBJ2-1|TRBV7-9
TGTGCCAGCAGCTTAACGGGGGTTAATGAGCAGTTCTTC
CASSLTGVNEQFF
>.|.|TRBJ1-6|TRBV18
TGTGCCAGCTCACCCCCCGGGACCGGGTCCTCACCCCTCCACTTT
CASSPPGTGSSPLHF
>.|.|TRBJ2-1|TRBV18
TGTGCCAGCTCACCACTGGATGAGCAGTTCTTC
CASSPLDEQFF
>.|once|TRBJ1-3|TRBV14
TGTGCCAGCAGCCAAGATCTGTCGGGGAGGTCTGGAAACACCATATATTTT
CASSQDLSGRSGNTIYF
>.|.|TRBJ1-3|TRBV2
TGTGCCAGCCATCAATCTGGAAACACCATATATTTT
CASHQSGNTIYF
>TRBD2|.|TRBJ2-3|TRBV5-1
TGCGCCAGCAGCTTCTCGACAGGGAAACTAGCGGGGGGGCTCACAGATACGCAGTATTTT
CASSFSTGKLAGGLTDTQYF
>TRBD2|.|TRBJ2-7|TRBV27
TGTGCCAGCAGTGTAACTAGCGGGGGGCCCTACGAGCAGTACTTC
CASSVTSGGPYEQYF
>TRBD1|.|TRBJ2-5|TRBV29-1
TGCAGCGTTTCAGGACAGGCTAAGAAGACCCAGTACTTC
CSVSGQAKKTQYF